This T cell receptor (beta chain) was documented in a study of response to subunit inactivated influenza vaccine. Germline CDR1 is SGHRS and CDR2 is YFSETQ. CDR3 size: 15 residues. V was cut by 5 bases and J by 4 bases, with 18 bases left in between. TCRdb ran MiXCR on the RT-PCR reads and lists one entry per CDR3 protein. Of roughly 160,000 distinct CDR3 sequences detected, 9.5% to 13% appear once; the ten largest clones hold around 12%. This clonotype was detected a few times. The rearrangement uses TRBV5-1 and TRBJ1-2; tentatively, D is TRBD1 (6 bases). The sequence came from a man aged 45-65 years who received an inactivated influenza vaccine. The sample here was non-naive T cells sorted from PBMCs, taken around seven weeks after vaccination. CDR3: CASSTVPGAGYGYTF. The CDR3 DNA follows: TGCGCCAGCAGTACAGTTCCAGGGGCTGGCTATGGCTACACCTTC.